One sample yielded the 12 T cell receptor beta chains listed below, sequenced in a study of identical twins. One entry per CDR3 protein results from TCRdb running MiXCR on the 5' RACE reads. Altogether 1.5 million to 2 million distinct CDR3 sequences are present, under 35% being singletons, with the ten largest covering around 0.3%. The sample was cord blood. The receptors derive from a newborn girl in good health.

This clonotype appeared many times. The CDR3 DNA is TGTGCCAGCAGACTAGCGGGGAGCTCCTACGAGCAGTACTTC. Encoded protein: CASRLAGSSYEQYF. J is TRBJ2-7 and V is TRBV6-5; 10 positions match TRBD2. The CDR3 has 14 residues. Germline CDR1 MNHEY, CDR2 SVGAGI. J was trimmed by 0 bases and V by 6 bases; bases with no gene match: 2.

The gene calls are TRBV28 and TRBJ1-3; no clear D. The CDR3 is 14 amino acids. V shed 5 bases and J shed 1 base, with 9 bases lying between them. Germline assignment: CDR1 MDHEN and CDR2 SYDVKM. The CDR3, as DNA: TGTGCCAGCAGTCCACACCAGTCTGGAAACACCATATATTTT. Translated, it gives CASSPHQSGNTIYF.

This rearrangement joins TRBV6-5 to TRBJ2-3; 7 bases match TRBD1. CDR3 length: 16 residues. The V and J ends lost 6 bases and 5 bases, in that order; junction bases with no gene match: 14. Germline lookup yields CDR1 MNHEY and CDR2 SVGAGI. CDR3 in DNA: TGTGCCAGCAGCCTGGGGAAGACAGGGCGTAGAGATACGCAGTATTTT. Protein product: CASSLGKTGRRDTQYF.

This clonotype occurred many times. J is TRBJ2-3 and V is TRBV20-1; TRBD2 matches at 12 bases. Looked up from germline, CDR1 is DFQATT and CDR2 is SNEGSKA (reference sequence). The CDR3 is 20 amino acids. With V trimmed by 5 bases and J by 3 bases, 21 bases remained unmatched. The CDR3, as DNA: TGCAGTGCTTCCTCACAAAATCCTCCCAAACTAGCGGGGGGAACAGATACGCAGTATTTT. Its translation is CSASSQNPPKLAGGTDTQYF.

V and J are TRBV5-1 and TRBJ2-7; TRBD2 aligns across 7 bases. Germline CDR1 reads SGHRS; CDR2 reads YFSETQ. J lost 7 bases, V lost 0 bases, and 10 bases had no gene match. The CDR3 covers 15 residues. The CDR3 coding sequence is TGCGCCAGCAGCTTGGGGACTAGGGAGCTGGGTGAGCAGTACTTC. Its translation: CASSLGTRELGEQYF.

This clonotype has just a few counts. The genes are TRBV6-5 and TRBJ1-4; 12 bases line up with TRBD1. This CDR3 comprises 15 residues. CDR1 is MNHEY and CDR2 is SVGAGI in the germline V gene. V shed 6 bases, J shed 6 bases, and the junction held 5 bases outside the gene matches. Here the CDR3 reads CASRSGTGGYEKLFF. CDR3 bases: TGTGCCAGCAGATCCGGGACAGGGGGCTATGAAAAACTGTTTTTT.

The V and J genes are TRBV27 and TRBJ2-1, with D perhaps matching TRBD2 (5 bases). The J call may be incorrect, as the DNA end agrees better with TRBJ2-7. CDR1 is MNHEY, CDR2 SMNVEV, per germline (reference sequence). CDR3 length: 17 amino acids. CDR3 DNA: TGTGCCAGCAGTTTATCGAATCTCGCTTTAGCGTACAATGAGCAGTACTTC. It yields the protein CASSLSNLALAYNEQYF.

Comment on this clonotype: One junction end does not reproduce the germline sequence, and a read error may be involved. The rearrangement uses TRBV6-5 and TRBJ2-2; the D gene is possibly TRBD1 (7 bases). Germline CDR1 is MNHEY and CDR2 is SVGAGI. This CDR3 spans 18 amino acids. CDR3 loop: CASSYSPSGQDNTGGLFF. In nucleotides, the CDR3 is TGTGCCAGCAGTTACTCACCGTCCGGACAGGACAACACCGGGGGGCTGTTTTTT.

CDR3 sequence (DNA): TGCAGTGTCAGAGGGTCGGGCACCCGGCAGTACTTC. The encoded protein is CSVRGSGTRQYF. This chain links TRBV20-1 with TRBJ2-7, with D possibly matching TRBD2 (5 bases). This CDR3 has 12 amino acids. Germline V gene data show CDR1 as DFQATT and CDR2 as SNEGSKA (reference sequence). V lost 7 bases and J 9 bases, leaving 19 bases between the germline ends.

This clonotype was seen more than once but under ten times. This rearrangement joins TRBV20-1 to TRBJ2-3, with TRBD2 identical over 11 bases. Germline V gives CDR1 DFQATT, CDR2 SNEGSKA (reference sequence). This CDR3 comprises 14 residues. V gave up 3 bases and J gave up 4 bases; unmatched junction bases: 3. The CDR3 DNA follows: TGCAGTGCTAGCACTAGCGGGAGAGCAGATACGCAGTATTTT. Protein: CSASTSGRADTQYF.

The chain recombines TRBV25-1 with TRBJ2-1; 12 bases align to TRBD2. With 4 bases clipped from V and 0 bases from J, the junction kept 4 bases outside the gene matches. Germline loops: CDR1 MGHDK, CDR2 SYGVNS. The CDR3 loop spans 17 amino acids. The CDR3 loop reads CASSAGLAGSSYNEQFF. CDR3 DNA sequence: TGTGCCAGCAGTGCCGGACTAGCGGGATCCTCCTACAATGAGCAGTTCTTC. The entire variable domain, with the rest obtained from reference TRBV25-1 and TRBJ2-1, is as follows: EADIYQTPRYLVIGTGKKITLECSQTMGHDKMYWYQQDPGMELHLIHYSYGVNSTEKGDLSSESTVSRIRTEHFPLTLESARPSHTSQYLCASSAGLAGSSYNEQFFGPGTRLTVL.

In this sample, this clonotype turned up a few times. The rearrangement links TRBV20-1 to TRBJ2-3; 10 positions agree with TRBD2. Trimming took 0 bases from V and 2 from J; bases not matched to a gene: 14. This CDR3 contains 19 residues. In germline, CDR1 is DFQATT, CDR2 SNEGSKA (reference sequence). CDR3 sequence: CSARDIGLGLAFFTDTQYF. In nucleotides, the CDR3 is TGCAGTGCTAGAGATATCGGTCTGGGACTAGCGTTCTTCACAGATACGCAGTATTTT.